This TCR beta chain emerged from a study of blood T cells in healthy people across ages. Looked up from germline, CDR1 is SEHNR and CDR2 is FQNEAQ (reference sequence). There are 17 residues in the CDR3. This clonotype has just a few counts. A junction end diverges from the germline sequence, so it may reflect a read error. The second PCR ran about 6 to 12 cycles with a sample-barcoded 5' primer and J-beta primers. TCRdb ran MiXCR on the 5' RACE reads and lists one entry per CDR3 protein. The table has about 970,000 distinct CDR3 sequences, roughly 51% seen once. This sequence originates from a woman aged 55-70 years in good health. The chain carries TRBV7-9 and TRBJ2-4; D may be TRBD1 or TRBD2 (5 bases each). Sequencing used blood. In DNA, the CDR3 is TGTGCCAGCAGCTTAGTGGGGGACCAGACACCCAACAACATTCAGTACTTC. This sequence encodes CASSLVGDQTPNNIQYF.